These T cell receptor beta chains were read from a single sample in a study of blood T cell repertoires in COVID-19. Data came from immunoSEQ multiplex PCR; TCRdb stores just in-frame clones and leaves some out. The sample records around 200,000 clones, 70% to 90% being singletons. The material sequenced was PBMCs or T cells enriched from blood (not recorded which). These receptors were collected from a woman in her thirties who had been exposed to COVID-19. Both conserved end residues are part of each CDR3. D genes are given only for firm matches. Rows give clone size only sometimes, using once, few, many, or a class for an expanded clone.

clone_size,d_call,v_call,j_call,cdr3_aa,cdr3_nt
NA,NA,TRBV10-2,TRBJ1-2,CASSESTLRGLYYGYTF,TGCGCCAGCAGTGAGTCGACTCTGCGGGGGTTATACTATGGCTACACCTTC
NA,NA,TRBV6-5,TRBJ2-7,CASSYADSVLTYEQYF,TGTGCCAGCAGTTACGCGGACAGCGTATTAACCTACGAGCAGTACTTC
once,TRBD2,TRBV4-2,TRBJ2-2,CASSTSGGAGTGELFF,TGTGCCAGCAGCACTAGCGGGGGGGCCGGCACCGGGGAGCTGTTTTTT
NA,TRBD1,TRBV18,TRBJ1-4,CASSPGTGFEKLFF,TGTGCCAGCTCGCCCGGGACAGGGTTTGAAAAACTGTTTTTT
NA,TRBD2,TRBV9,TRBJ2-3,CASSVGLGTSGGKADTQYF,TGTGCCAGCAGCGTAGGATTGGGGACTAGCGGGGGGAAGGCAGATACGCAGTATTTT
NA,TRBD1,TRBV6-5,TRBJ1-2,CASRRDSLMSYTF,TGTGCCAGCAGAAGGGACAGCCTGATGAGCTACACCTTC
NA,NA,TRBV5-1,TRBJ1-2,CASDPGQGTIYGYTF,TGCGCCAGCGACCCCGGGCAGGGAACTATCTATGGCTACACCTTC
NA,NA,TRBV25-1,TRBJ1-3,CASSAGQSTIYF,TGTGCCAGCAGTGCTGGACAGAGTACCATATATTTT
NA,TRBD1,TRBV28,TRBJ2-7,CASEIRQGWNEQYF,TGTGCCAGCGAGATTAGACAGGGTTGGAACGAGCAGTACTTC
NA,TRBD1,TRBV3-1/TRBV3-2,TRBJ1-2,CASSQERGQVYGYTF,TGTGCCAGCAGCCAAGAACGAGGACAGGTGTATGGCTACACCTTC
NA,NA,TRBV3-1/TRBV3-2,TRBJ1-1,CASSVVGAQAFF,TGTGCCAGCAGCGTTGTAGGGGCACAAGCTTTCTTT
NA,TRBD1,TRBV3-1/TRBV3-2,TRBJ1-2,CASSSPKGSPGQPSYGYTF,TGTGCCAGCAGCTCACCAAAAGGATCACCGGGACAGCCCTCCTATGGCTACACCTTC
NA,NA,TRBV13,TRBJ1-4,CASSLAVQGSEKLFF,TGTGCCAGCAGCTTAGCGGTGCAGGGAAGTGAAAAACTGTTTTTT
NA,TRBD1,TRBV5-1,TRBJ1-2,CASSNTGGMYDGYTF,TGCGCCAGCAGTAATACAGGGGGCATGTACGATGGCTACACCTTC
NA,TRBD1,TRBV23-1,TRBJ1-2,CASSQSPLVVGGFYDRENYGYTF,TGCGCCAGCAGTCAATCCCCCTTGGTTGTAGGGGGGTTTTACGACAGGGAGAACTATGGCTACACCTTC
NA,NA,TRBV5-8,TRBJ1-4,CASSLVWGGEKLFF,TGTGCCAGCAGCTTGGTTTGGGGAGGGGAAAAACTGTTTTTT
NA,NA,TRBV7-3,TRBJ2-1,CASSKQGSNNEQFF,TGTGCCAGCAGCAAACAGGGATCCAACAATGAGCAGTTCTTC
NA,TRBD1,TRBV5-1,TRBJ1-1,CASSSSTGVNTEAFF,TGCGCCAGCAGCTCTAGTACAGGGGTGAACACTGAAGCTTTCTTT
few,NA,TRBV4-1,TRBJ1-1,CASFQAEAFF,TGCGCCAGCTTTCAGGCAGAAGCTTTCTTT
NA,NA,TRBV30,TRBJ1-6,CAWRGVDRWDSPLHF,TGTGCCTGGAGAGGGGTCGACAGGTGGGATTCACCCCTCCACTTT
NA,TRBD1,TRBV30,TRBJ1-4,CAWSRGQRTTNEKLFF,TGTGCCTGGAGCCGGGGACAGCGAACAACTAATGAAAAACTGTTTTTT
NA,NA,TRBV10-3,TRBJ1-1,CAIRSARGGQMNTEAFF,TGTGCCATCCGTTCGGCAAGGGGGGGACAAATGAACACTGAAGCTTTCTTT
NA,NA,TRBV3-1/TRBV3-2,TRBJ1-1,CASSQDVAPMNTEAFF,TGTGCCAGCAGCCAAGATGTAGCCCCGATGAACACTGAAGCTTTCTTT
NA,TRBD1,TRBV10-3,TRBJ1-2,CAISAGQGAGGYGYTF,TGTGCCATCAGTGCCGGACAGGGGGCTGGGGGCTATGGCTACACCTTC
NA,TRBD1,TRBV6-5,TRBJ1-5,CASGGTGYQPQHF,TGTGCCAGCGGAGGGACAGGGTATCAGCCCCAGCATTTT
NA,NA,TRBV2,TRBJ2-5,CAIPTGPHQETQYF,TGTGCCATCCCCACAGGGCCCCACCAAGAGACCCAGTACTTC
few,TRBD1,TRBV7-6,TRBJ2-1,CASSTLGQGQDNEQFF,TGTGCCAGCAGCACTCTCGGACAGGGTCAGGACAATGAGCAGTTCTTC
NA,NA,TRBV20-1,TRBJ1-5,CSASWGGEGQPQHF,TGCAGTGCTAGTTGGGGCGGGGAGGGTCAGCCCCAGCATTTT
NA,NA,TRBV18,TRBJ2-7,CASSQSGDEQYF,TGTGCCAGCTCACAATCAGGGGACGAGCAGTACTTC
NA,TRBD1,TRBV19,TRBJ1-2,CASSIKTGDLYGYTF,TGTGCCAGTAGTATCAAGACAGGGGACCTTTATGGCTACACCTTC
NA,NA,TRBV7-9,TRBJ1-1,CASSLGGSANTEAFF,TGTGCCAGCAGCTTAGGCGGCAGCGCGAACACTGAAGCTTTCTTT